This T cell receptor (beta chain) is drawn from a study of glioma-infiltrating T cells after dendritic cell vaccination. Study-wide context: At biweekly intervals, patients got three intradermal dendritic cell vaccine injections.

The germline V gene encodes CDR1 SGHRS and CDR2 YFSETQ. Trimming cost V 0 bases and J 4 bases; bases outside gene matches: 2. There are 15 residues in the CDR3. The immunoSEQ assay amplified TCRB CDR3 from up to roughly 2 ug DNA. Using immunoSEQ multiplex PCR, the repertoire was profiled, and TCRdb retains in-frame clones only, with some absent. The sample lists under 130,000 clones, about 90% occurring once. The time point was: after dendritic cell vaccination, including at tumor progression/relapse. Selection required adequate fresh-frozen tumor tissue plus more than two years' survival data. This clone was found once.

The receptor was derived from a human donor with glioblastoma. The input for sequencing was blood, taken after dendritic cell vaccination. This chain uses TRBV5-1 with TRBJ2-5; TRBD2 matches 11 bases. The CDR3 sequence is CASSLDGLAGETQYF. CDR3 nucleotides: TGCGCCAGCAGCTTGGACGGACTAGCGGGAGAGACCCAGTACTTC.